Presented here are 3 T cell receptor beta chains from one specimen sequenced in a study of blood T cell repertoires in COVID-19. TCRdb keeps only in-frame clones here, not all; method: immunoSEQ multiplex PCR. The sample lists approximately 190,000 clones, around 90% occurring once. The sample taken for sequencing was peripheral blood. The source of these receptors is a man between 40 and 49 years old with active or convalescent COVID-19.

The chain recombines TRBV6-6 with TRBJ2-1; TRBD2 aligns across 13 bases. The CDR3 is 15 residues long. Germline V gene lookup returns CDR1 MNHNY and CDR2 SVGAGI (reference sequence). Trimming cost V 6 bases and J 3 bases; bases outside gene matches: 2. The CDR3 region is CASRRTSGSYNEQFF. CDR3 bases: TGTGCCAGCAGACGGACTAGCGGGAGCTACAATGAGCAGTTCTTC.

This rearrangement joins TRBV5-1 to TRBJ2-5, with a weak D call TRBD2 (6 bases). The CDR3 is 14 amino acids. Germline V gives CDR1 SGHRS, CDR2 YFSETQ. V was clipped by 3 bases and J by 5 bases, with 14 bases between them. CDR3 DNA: TGCGCCAGCAGCTCGATGGGACTTGAGGAGACCCAGTACTTC. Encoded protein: CASSSMGLEETQYF. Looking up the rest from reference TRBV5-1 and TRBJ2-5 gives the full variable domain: KAGVTQTPRYLIKTRGQQVTLSCSPISGHRSVSWYQQTPGQGLQFLFEYFSETQRNKGNFPGRFSGRQFSNSRSEMNVSTLELGDSALYLCASSSMGLEETQYFGPGTRLLVL.

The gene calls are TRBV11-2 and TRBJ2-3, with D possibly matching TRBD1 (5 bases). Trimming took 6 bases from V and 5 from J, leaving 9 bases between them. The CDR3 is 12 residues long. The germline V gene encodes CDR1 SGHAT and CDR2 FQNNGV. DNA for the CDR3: TGTGCCAGCAGGAAGGGGTTAGATACGCAGTATTTT. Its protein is CASRKGLDTQYF.